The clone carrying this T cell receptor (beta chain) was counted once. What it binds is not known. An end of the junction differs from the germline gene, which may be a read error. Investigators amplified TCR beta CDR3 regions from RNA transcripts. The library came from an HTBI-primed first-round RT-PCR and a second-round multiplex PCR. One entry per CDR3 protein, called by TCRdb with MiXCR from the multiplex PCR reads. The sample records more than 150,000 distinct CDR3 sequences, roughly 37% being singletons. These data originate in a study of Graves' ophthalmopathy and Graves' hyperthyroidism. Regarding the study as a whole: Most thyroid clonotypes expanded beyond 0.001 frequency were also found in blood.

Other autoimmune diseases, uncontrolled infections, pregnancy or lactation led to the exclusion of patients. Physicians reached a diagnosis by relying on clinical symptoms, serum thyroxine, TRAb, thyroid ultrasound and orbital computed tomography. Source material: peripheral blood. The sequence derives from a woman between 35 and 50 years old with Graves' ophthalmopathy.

The CDR3, as DNA: TGTGCCAACAGCGTAGGGGCCATGAACACTGAAGCTTTCTTT. It is translated as CANSVGAMNTEAFF. V is TRBV9 and J is TRBJ1-1; TRBD1 might be the D (5 bases). Germline V gene data show CDR1 as SGDLS and CDR2 as YYNGEE. The CDR3 loop spans 14 amino acids.